This TCR beta chain was recorded in a study of T-cell reconstitution after alpha-beta-depleted transplantation in children. Study-wide points: Alpha-beta T cells present about two months after transplant were reported to originate from several hundred expanded graft clones. Diversity and T-cell counts at one year after transplant derived mostly from new T cells.

On this clonotype: Antigen: not known.

This CDR3 is 15 amino acids long. Germline V gene sequence: CDR1 DFQATT, CDR2 SNEGSKA (reference sequence). V was pared by 6 bases and J by 3 bases, with 8 bases of the junction left unmatched. Library preparation (for TCRbeta) was performed with unique molecular identifiers. From the PCR reads, TCRdb called clonotypes with MiXCR, one entry per CDR3 protein. The sample records 610,000 or so distinct CDR3 sequences, about a quarter being singletons. This sequence joins TRBV20-1 and TRBJ2-5; 12 bases align to TRBD2. Sequencing was performed on PBMCs, taken before TCRalphabeta/CD19-depleted stem cell transplant. The source of this sequence is a boy less than two years old with Wiskott-Aldrich syndrome, due to receive a stem cell transplant. The CDR3 nucleotides are TGCAGTGCGATCCTAGCGGGAGGGAGTAAAGAGACCCAGTACTTC. Protein: CSAILAGGSKETQYF.